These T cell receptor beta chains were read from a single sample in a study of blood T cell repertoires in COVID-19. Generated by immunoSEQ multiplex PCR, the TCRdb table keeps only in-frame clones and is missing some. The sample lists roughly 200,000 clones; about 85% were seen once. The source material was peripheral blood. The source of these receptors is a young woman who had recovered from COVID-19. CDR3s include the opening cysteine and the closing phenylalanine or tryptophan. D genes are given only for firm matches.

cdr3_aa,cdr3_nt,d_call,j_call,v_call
CASSLSDLGGYTF,TGTGCCAGCAGTTTGAGTGATTTGGGCGGCTACACCTTC,NA,TRBJ1-2,TRBV6-5
CAISEHTDTQYF,TGTGCCATCAGTGAACACACAGATACGCAGTATTTT,NA,TRBJ2-3,TRBV10-3
CASSAQGSGNTIYF,TGCGCCAGCAGCGCACAGGGATCCGGAAACACCATATATTTT,NA,TRBJ1-3,TRBV5-1
CASRTGATSYEQFF,TGTGCCAGCAGGACAGGGGCTACATCTTATGAGCAGTTCTTC,TRBD1,TRBJ2-1,TRBV6-5
CASRRLAGGPGQETQYF,TGTGCCAGCAGGAGACTAGCGGGAGGTCCGGGCCAAGAGACCCAGTACTTC,TRBD2,TRBJ2-5,TRBV25-1
CATSEGRGDQETQYF,TGTGCCACCAGTGAGGGGCGGGGGGACCAAGAGACCCAGTACTTC,TRBD2,TRBJ2-5,TRBV24-1
CASSPGSGANVLTF,TGTGCCAGCAGCCCGGGATCTGGGGCCAACGTCCTGACTTTC,NA,TRBJ2-6,TRBV5-6
CASSPWTSGSYNEQFF,TGCGCCAGCAGCCCGTGGACTAGCGGGTCCTACAATGAGCAGTTCTTC,TRBD2,TRBJ2-1,TRBV5-1
CASSDSTSGSNEQFF,TGTGCCAGCAGTGACAGCACTAGCGGGAGCAATGAGCAGTTCTTC,TRBD2,TRBJ2-1,TRBV6-4
CASSYVRGRGDGYTF,TGTGCCAGCAGTTATGTAAGGGGACGGGGGGATGGCTACACCTTC,NA,TRBJ1-2,TRBV6-5